This passage covers 8 T cell receptor beta chains from one sample sequenced in a study of regulatory T cells in long-lasting Graves disease. Documented time point: newly diagnosed GD, antithyroid drugs for less than 3 months. Scientists built the TCR library using RNA that was extracted from PBMCs. Building of the TCR beta libraries involved iRepertoire HTBI primers and Arm-PCR of CDR3 regions. TCRdb used MiXCR to reprocess the multiplex PCR reads, holding one entry per CDR3 protein. The repertoire holds approximately 350,000 distinct CDR3 sequences, with 12% as singletons. This same sample was also taken into another study, of T cells in Graves' hyperthyroidism and ophthalmopathy.

The sequences come from peripheral blood mononuclear cells (PBMCs), collected at new diagnosis, from a patient treated with antithyroid drugs. The receptors stem from a woman aged 18-29 years with Graves disease.

This clonotype showed up just a few times. The rearrangement joins TRBV9 to TRBJ2-1; weak D call: TRBD1 (6 bases). From germline, CDR1 is SGDLS and CDR2 YYNGEE. Between the trimmed V and J ends, which lost 4 bases and 5 bases, there was a span of 10 bases. The CDR3 sequence is 13 residues long. The CDR3 DNA reads as TGTGCCAGCAGCCTTAGGACAGACAATGAGCAGTTCTTC. Amino acids: CASSLRTDNEQFF. The full variable domain, rest sourced from reference TRBV9 and TRBJ2-1, is DSGVTQTPKHLITATGQRVTLRCSPRSGDLSVYWYQQSLDQGLQFLIQYYNGEERAKGNILERFSAQQFPDLHSELNLSSLELGDSALYFCASSLRTDNEQFFGPGTRLTVL.

This clonotype has a count of ten or more. In nucleotides, the CDR3 is TGTGCCAGCAGACTACTCAATGAGCAGTTCTTC. Its protein is CASRLLNEQFF. This rearrangement joins TRBV6-1 to TRBJ2-1; the D is unclear. Germline CDR1 and CDR2: MNHNS and SASEGT. The CDR3 sequence is 11 residues long. Trimming removed 6 bases at V and 6 bases at J, with 6 bases between.

This clonotype was seen at least ten times. The CDR3 nucleotides read TGTGCCAGCAGTCGGCTTTACAATGAGCAGTTCTTC. Its protein product is CASSRLYNEQFF. The chain combines TRBV12-3 or TRBV12-4 with TRBJ2-1; D gene ambiguous. This CDR3 is built from 12 residues. V was pared by 5 bases and J by 4 bases, with 6 bases between.

This clonotype was counted many times. The chain employs TRBV30 and TRBJ1-5; D ambiguous. V was clipped by 0 bases and J by 0 bases, with 6 bases between them. The germline gives CDR1 GTSNPN, CDR2 SVGIG (reference sequence). The CDR3 contains 14 residues. The CDR3 region has the DNA TGTGCCTGGAGTGTTGTAGATAGCAATCAGCCCCAGCATTTT. Protein: CAWSVVDSNQPQHF.

This clonotype was detected ten times or more. This sequence joins TRBV15 and TRBJ1-6; D gene uncertain. The CDR3 has 15 amino acids. Germline V gene lookup returns CDR1 LNHNV and CDR2 YYDKDF (reference sequence). V lost 0 bases to trimming and J lost 10 bases, with 13 bases between them. CDR3 DNA: TGTGCCACCAGCAGAGATCGCGGGGTCGGATCACCCCTCCACTTT. This codes for CATSRDRGVGSPLHF.

In its sample, this clonotype was seen many times. The chain is built from TRBV6-2 or TRBV6-3 and TRBJ2-7, with 10 bases lining up with TRBD1. CDR3 size: 16 residues. V lost 2 bases, J lost 2 bases, and 6 bases stayed unmatched. Germline values: CDR1 MNHEY, CDR2 SVGEGT. The CDR3 here is CASSYGPGTGAYEQYV. The CDR3 DNA reads TGTGCCAGCAGTTACGGCCCCGGGACAGGGGCCTACGAGCAGTACGTC.

The sample holds many counts of this clonotype. V is TRBV18 and J is TRBJ1-2, with a tentative D call TRBD1 (5 bases). The CDR3 length is 15 residues. Per the germline V gene, CDR1 is KGHSH and CDR2 is LQKENI. V was clipped by 3 bases and J by 1 base, with 12 bases between them. The CDR3 here is CASSPSLTDNYGYTF. CDR3 in DNA: TGTGCCAGCTCACCTTCGTTGACAGATAACTATGGCTACACCTTC.

This clonotype was found many times. J is TRBJ1-3 and V is TRBV6-1; D perhaps matches TRBD1 (5 bases). Germline CDR1 and CDR2: MNHNS and SASEGT. V gave up 6 bases and J gave up 0 bases, with 15 bases separating them. CDR3 size: 16 residues. CDR3 protein: CASSFSTGPSGNTIYF. For the CDR3, the DNA is TGTGCCAGCAGCTTCTCAACAGGCCCCTCTGGAAACACCATATATTTT.